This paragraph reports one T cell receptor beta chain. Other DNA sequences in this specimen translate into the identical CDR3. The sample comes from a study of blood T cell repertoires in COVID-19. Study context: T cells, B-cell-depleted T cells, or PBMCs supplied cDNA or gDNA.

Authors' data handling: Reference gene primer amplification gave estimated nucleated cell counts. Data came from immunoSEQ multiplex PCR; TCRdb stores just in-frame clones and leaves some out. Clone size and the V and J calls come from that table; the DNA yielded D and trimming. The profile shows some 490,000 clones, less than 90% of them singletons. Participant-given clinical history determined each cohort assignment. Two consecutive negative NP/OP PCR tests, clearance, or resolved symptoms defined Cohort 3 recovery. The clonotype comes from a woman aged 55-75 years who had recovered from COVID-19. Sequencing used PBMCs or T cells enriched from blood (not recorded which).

For the CDR3, the DNA is TGCGCCAGCAGCCCCAGGGATACGCAGTATTTT. It is translated as CASSPRDTQYF. The gene calls are TRBV10-2 and TRBJ2-3; D is unclear. Between the trimmed V and J ends, which lost 6 bases and 6 bases, there was a span of 7 bases. The CDR3 is 11 amino acids. The germline V gene encodes CDR1 WSHSY and CDR2 SAAADI.